This TCR beta chain was obtained from a study of blood T cell repertoires in COVID-19. Method: immunoSEQ multiplex PCR; TCRdb's copy keeps in-frame clones and lacks some. Here the sample spans some 260,000 clones, 88% being singletons. Germline CDR1 and CDR2: LNHDA and SQIVND (reference sequence). J lost 2 bases, V lost 3 bases, and 2 bases had no gene match. CDR3 length: 14 residues. The receptor comes from a woman between 25 and 40 years old with COVID-19, enrolled during active disease. The chain couples TRBV19 to TRBJ2-7; TRBD1 agrees at 9 bases. What was sequenced was peripheral blood. The CDR3 coding sequence is TGTGCCAGTAGTATGACAGGGGGACCCTACGAGCAGTACGTC. This gives the protein CASSMTGGPYEQYV.